Following are 11 T cell receptor beta chains from one sample sequenced in a study of response to subunit inactivated influenza vaccine. Using its own MiXCR run on the RT-PCR reads, TCRdb lists one record per CDR3 protein. The sample includes more than 550,000 distinct CDR3 sequences, approximately 12% of them seen just once. Sequencing was performed on PBMCs from blood, taken on the day of vaccination. Receptor source: a man in his fifties or sixties who received an inactivated influenza vaccine.

The J gene is TRBJ2-3, the V gene TRBV7-3; D unclear. The CDR3 spans 14 residues. Germline CDR1 and CDR2: SGHTA and FQGTGA. V lost 4 bases to trimming and J lost 1 base, with 9 bases between them. This CDR3 reads CASSSNPGTDTQYF. CDR3 nucleotide sequence: TGTGCCAGCAGCTCTAACCCGGGCACAGATACGCAGTATTTT.

This clonotype was counted a few times. The CDR3 nucleotides are TGTGCCTGGAGTGTATCATCCTACGAGCAGTACTTC. It translates to CAWSVSSYEQYF. The V call is TRBV30, the J call TRBJ2-7; D call uncertain. The germline V and J ends were trimmed by 0 bases and 1 base, with 4 bases remaining between them. The germline gives CDR1 GTSNPN, CDR2 SVGIG (reference sequence). The CDR3 runs 12 residues.

The chain couples TRBV20-1 to TRBJ2-5; 8 bases are a match to TRBD2. CDR1 and CDR2 from the germline V gene are DFQATT and SNEGSKA (reference sequence). The CDR3 is made up of 11 amino acids. With 6 bases clipped from V and 7 bases from J, the junction kept 4 bases outside the gene matches. Written as DNA, the CDR3 is TGCAGTGCCAAACGGGAGGGGACCCAGTACTTC. This sequence encodes CSAKREGTQYF.

The sample holds a few counts of this clonotype. The chain carries TRBV10-3 and TRBJ2-5; D may be TRBD1 or TRBD2 (5 bases each). Between the trimmed V and J ends, which lost 5 bases and 1 base, there was a span of 14 bases. Germline assignment: CDR1 ENHRY and CDR2 SYGVKD. The CDR3 runs to 15 residues. This CDR3 is CAISPMGRTQETQYF. The CDR3 nucleotides read TGTGCCATCAGTCCGATGGGACGGACCCAAGAGACCCAGTACTTC.

Only a few counts were recorded for this clonotype. The gene calls are TRBV28 and TRBJ1-1, with no clear D. Trimming pared 3 bases from V and 1 base from J, leaving 9 bases between. The CDR3 loop spans 14 amino acids. In germline, CDR1 is MDHEN, CDR2 SYDVKM. The CDR3 region has the DNA TGTGCCAGCAGTTTCTTCCGCGCGAACACTGAAGCTTTCTTT. Protein product: CASSFFRANTEAFF.

The CDR3 coding sequence is TGTGCCAGCAGTGACGGGGCCCCGGGACTAGGCTCCTACGAGCAGTACTTC. Amino acid sequence: CASSDGAPGLGSYEQYF. The V and J genes are TRBV6-1 and TRBJ2-7; 8 positions agree with TRBD2. After removal of 3 bases from V and 0 bases from J, the junction contained 10 bases not matched to a gene. The germline CDR1 and CDR2 sequences are MNHNS and SASEGT. The CDR3 covers 17 residues.

The chain links TRBV29-1 to TRBJ2-7; TRBD2 is a possible D gene (5 bases). Trimming took off 2 bases at V and 5 bases at J, with 10 bases between the two ends. Looked up from germline, CDR1 is SQVTM and CDR2 is ANQGSEA. The CDR3 has 12 residues. CDR3 residues: CSVERGSDEQYF. Written as DNA, the CDR3 is TGCAGCGTTGAACGGGGTAGCGACGAGCAGTACTTC.

A few counts support this clonotype. The V call is TRBV24-1, the J call TRBJ2-3; D is ambiguous. The CDR3 consists of 15 residues. The ends were cut back, 2 bases at V and 0 bases at J, with 8 bases in the middle. Germline CDR1 is KGHDR and CDR2 is SFDVKD. CDR3 amino acids: CATSDWAESTDTQYF. In DNA form, the CDR3 reads TGTGCCACCAGTGATTGGGCGGAGAGCACAGATACGCAGTATTTT.

The sample holds many counts of this clonotype. CDR3 loop: CSVEDRRGENEQFF. CDR3 sequence (DNA): TGCAGCGTTGAAGATCGTAGGGGAGAAAATGAGCAGTTCTTC. V gene TRBV29-1 combines with J gene TRBJ2-1; D could derive from TRBD1 or TRBD2 (5 bases each). This CDR3 is built from 14 residues. The germline V and J ends were trimmed by 0 bases and 7 bases, with 13 bases remaining between them. Germline V gene data show CDR1 as SQVTM and CDR2 as ANQGSEA.

CDR3 nucleotides: TGTGCCAGCCAACCTACGCCGGGACAGGGCAACAATGAGCAGTTCTTC. Protein: CASQPTPGQGNNEQFF. This rearrangement joins TRBV12-3 or TRBV12-4 to TRBJ2-1; 9 positions match TRBD1. V dropped 8 bases and J dropped 5; count of bases not matched to a gene: 13. The CDR3 spans 16 residues.

The chain combines TRBV2 with TRBJ2-5; 8 nucleotides match TRBD1. Per germline, CDR1 SNHLY and CDR2 FYNNEI. The CDR3 consists of 13 residues. V was clipped by 6 bases and J by 4 bases; unmatched bases: 4. CDR3 protein: CASRTTGGETQYF. CDR3 DNA: TGTGCCAGCAGGACAACAGGGGGAGAGACCCAGTACTTC.